The 15 T cell receptor beta chains given below trace back to one sample, sequenced in a study of OX40 agonist ivuxolimab in advanced cancers. The repertoire was sequenced with immunoSEQ multiplex PCR; TCRdb's copy has only in-frame clones and lacks some. The top ten clones hold approximately 2% of a sample with tens of thousands of clones, around 86% of them seen once. This sample comprised CD4+ or CD8+ T cells sorted from blood, obtained in a trial of the OX40 agonist ivuxolimab. Source of these receptors: an adult with an advanced solid tumor such as melanoma, head and neck, liver or kidney cancer.

The chain recombines TRBV28 with TRBJ1-5; weak D call: TRBD1 (5 bases). Germline assignment: CDR1 MDHEN and CDR2 SYDVKM. The CDR3 length is 16 residues. Deletions cut 6 bases from V and 0 bases from J, with 15 bases between. The CDR3 sequence is CASRPRGVYSNQPQHF. The CDR3 DNA follows: TGTGCCAGCAGGCCGCGGGGGGTTTATAGCAATCAGCCCCAGCATTTT.

This chain joins TRBV7-2 and TRBJ1-4; D perhaps matches TRBD1 (6 bases). Trimming cost V 5 bases and J 7 bases, with 23 bases left between them. This CDR3 region has 17 residues. The germline V gene has CDR1 SGHTA and CDR2 FQGNSA. The CDR3 coding sequence is TGTGCCAGCAGCCCCCCGCCCCTAGGGGGGATTGGTGAAAAACTGTTTTTT. It translates to CASSPPPLGGIGEKLFF.

The chain uses TRBV5-6 and TRBJ2-5; possibly TRBD1 for D (6 bases). The CDR3 length is 15 residues. Germline V CDR1 and CDR2: SGHDT, YYEEEE. V lost 0 bases and J lost 4, with 13 bases in between. The CDR3 coding sequence is TGTGCCAGCAGCTTGGACCTCACAGGGACAGAGACCCAGTACTTC. It encodes CASSLDLTGTETQYF.

The chain carries TRBV7-3 and TRBJ2-4; possibly TRBD1 or TRBD2 for D (5 bases each). V dropped 2 bases and J dropped 7 bases, with 12 bases sitting between them. This CDR3 has 14 residues. Germline lookup yields CDR1 SGHTA and CDR2 FQGTGA. CDR3 amino acids: CASSLRRGENIQYF. The CDR3 DNA follows: TGTGCCAGCAGCTTACGAAGAGGGGAGAACATTCAGTACTTC.

V and J are TRBV5-4 and TRBJ1-2, with D perhaps TRBD1 (6 bases). V was cut by 0 bases and J by 4 bases, with 13 bases left in between. Germline V CDR1 and CDR2: SGHNT, YYREEE (reference sequence). The length of the CDR3 is 15 residues. CDR3 nucleotides: TGTGCCAGCAGCTTGGCTGGGGGCGCTGGCTATGGCTACACCTTC. It is translated as CASSLAGGAGYGYTF.

The V call is TRBV28, the J call TRBJ1-1; D not resolved. Trimming shortened V by 5 bases and J by 1 base, and 11 bases separated the two germline ends. CDR3 size: 14 residues. Germline CDR1 reads MDHEN; CDR2 reads SYDVKM. The CDR3 loop reads CASSRSGGNTEAFF. Here the CDR3 DNA reads TGTGCCAGCAGTCGGAGCGGAGGGAACACTGAAGCTTTCTTT.

The count of this clone is one. CDR3 nucleotides: TGTGCCAGCAGCTTAGGGGGCAGGGGAGAGACCCAGTACTTC. Translating it yields CASSLGGRGETQYF. The rearrangement uses TRBV7-2 and TRBJ2-5, with TRBD1 as a possible D gene (6 bases). CDR3 length: 14 residues. CDR1 is SGHTA, CDR2 FQGNSA, per germline. V lost 1 base and J lost 4, with 10 bases in between. The variable domain in full, with the rest retrieved from reference TRBV7-2 and TRBJ2-5, is GAGVSQSPSNKVTEKGKDVELRCDPISGHTALYWYRQSLGQGLEFLIYFQGNSAPDKSGLPSDRFSAERTGGSVSTLTIQRTQQEDSAVYLCASSLGGRGETQYFGPGTRLLVL.

The chain carries TRBV12-5 and TRBJ2-4, with TRBD2 matching 7 bases. V dropped 5 bases and J dropped 6; count of bases not matched to a gene: 10. This CDR3 contains 15 residues. CDR1 is LGHNT and CDR2 is FRNRAP in the germline V gene. The DNA for the CDR3 is TGTGCTAGTGGTCCGGATGGTCCGGGGGGAAACATTCAGTACTTC. Translated: CASGPDGPGGNIQYF.

This rearrangement joins TRBV9 to TRBJ1-1; D gene unclear. From germline, CDR1 is SGDLS and CDR2 YYNGEE. Trimming pared 0 bases from V and 8 bases from J, leaving 11 bases between. This CDR3 is 13 amino acids long. The CDR3 loop reads CASSVAGREEAFF. CDR3 bases: TGTGCCAGCAGCGTAGCTGGCCGGGAAGAAGCTTTCTTT.

The chain is built from TRBV7-9 and TRBJ2-7; 12 nucleotides match TRBD2. Trimming at V came to 1 base and at J to 4 bases, leaving 2 bases not matched to a gene. Germline V gives CDR1 SEHNR, CDR2 FQNEAQ (reference sequence). The CDR3 covers 15 residues. The CDR3 nucleotides are TGTGCCAGCAGCTTAGGGACTAGCGGGACGTACGAGCAGTACTTC. Encoded protein: CASSLGTSGTYEQYF.

The chain is built from TRBV7-2 and TRBJ2-2, with 7 bases fitting TRBD2. Per the germline V gene, CDR1 is SGHTA and CDR2 is FQGNSA. The CDR3 totals 15 residues. With 1 base clipped from V and 2 bases from J, the junction kept 1 base outside the gene matches. The CDR3 spells CASSLGTRNTGELFF. Here the CDR3 DNA reads TGTGCCAGCAGCTTAGGGACTAGAAACACCGGGGAGCTGTTTTTT.

CDR3 nucleotides: TGCGCCAGCAGTGCATCCCCGGGCGGGGGTTCCTCCTACGAGCAGTACTTC. The encoded protein is CASSASPGGGSSYEQYF. The chain carries TRBV10-2 and TRBJ2-7; 7 positions agree with TRBD2. The CDR3 contains 17 residues. The germline V gene encodes CDR1 WSHSY and CDR2 SAAADI. The ends lost 4 bases at V and 0 bases at J; junction bases unmatched: 12.

The V call is TRBV30, the J call TRBJ1-4, with D unresolved. The germline gives CDR1 GTSNPN, CDR2 SVGIG (reference sequence). This CDR3 contains 11 residues. Trimming removed 3 bases at V and 7 bases at J, with 6 bases between. DNA of the CDR3: TGTGCCTGGAGGACGATTGAAAAACTGTTTTTT. Amino acids: CAWRTIEKLFF.

J is TRBJ2-6 and V is TRBV9, with D tentatively TRBD2 (6 bases). V was cut by 3 bases and J by 1 base, with 14 bases left in between. The CDR3 is made up of 17 amino acids. Germline CDR1 reads SGDLS; CDR2 reads YYNGEE. CDR3: CASSARTGTSGANVLTF. In DNA, the CDR3 is TGTGCCAGCAGCGCCCGAACCGGGACTTCTGGGGCCAACGTCCTGACTTTC.

The chain employs TRBV7-2 and TRBJ2-7, with 9 bases matching TRBD1. Germline V gene lookup returns CDR1 SGHTA and CDR2 FQGNSA. The J segment lost 3 bases and the V segment lost 1 base, leaving 4 bases of the junction unmatched. There are 15 residues in the CDR3. For the CDR3, the DNA is TGTGCCAGCAGCTTAGGGGGGACAGGGTACTACGAGCAGTACTTC. It yields the protein CASSLGGTGYYEQYF.